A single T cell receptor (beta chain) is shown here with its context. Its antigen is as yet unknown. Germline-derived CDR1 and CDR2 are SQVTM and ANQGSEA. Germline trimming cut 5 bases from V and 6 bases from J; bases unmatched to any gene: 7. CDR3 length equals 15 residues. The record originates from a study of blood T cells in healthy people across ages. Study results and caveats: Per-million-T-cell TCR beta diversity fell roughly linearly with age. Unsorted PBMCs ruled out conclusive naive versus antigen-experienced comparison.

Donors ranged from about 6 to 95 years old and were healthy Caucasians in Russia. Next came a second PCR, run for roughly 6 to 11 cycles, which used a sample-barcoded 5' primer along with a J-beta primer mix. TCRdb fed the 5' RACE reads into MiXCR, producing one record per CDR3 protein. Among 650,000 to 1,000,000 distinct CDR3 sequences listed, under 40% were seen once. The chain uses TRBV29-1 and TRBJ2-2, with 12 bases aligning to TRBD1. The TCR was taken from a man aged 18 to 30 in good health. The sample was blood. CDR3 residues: CSVPGQGAVAGELFF. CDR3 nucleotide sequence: TGCAGCGTTCCGGGACAGGGGGCTGTGGCCGGGGAGCTGTTTTTT.